This T cell receptor (beta chain) was sequenced in a study of blood T cell repertoires in COVID-19. The method was immunoSEQ multiplex PCR; TCRdb's version includes in-frame clones alone and lacks a portion of them. The profile shows around 300,000 clones, 86% of them singletons. This CDR3 comprises 16 residues. The germline CDR1 and CDR2 sequences are SNHLY and FYNNEI. Deletions cut 0 bases from V and 1 base from J, with 12 bases between. This chain uses TRBV2 with TRBJ1-2, with D hard to call. The receptor was derived from a woman in her thirties who had recovered from COVID-19. Sample: peripheral blood. The CDR3 is CASSEARTADNYGYTF. The CDR3 bases are TGTGCCAGCAGTGAAGCCCGGACTGCGGATAACTATGGCTACACCTTC.